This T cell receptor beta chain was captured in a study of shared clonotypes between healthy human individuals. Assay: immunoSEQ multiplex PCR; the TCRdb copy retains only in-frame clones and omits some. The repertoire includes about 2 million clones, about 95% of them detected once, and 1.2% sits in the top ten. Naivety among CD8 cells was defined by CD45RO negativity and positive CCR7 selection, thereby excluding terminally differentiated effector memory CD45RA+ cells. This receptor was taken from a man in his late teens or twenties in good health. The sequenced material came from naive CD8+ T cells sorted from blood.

Here the CDR3 reads CASSSQTEAMNTEAFF. The CDR3 DNA follows: TGCGCCAGCAGCTCCCAGACGGAGGCGATGAACACTGAAGCTTTCTTT. This chain uses TRBV5-1 with TRBJ1-1; the D is unclear. Trimming shortened V by 3 bases and J by 0 bases, and 15 bases separated the two germline ends. Germline V lookup: CDR1 SGHRS, CDR2 YFSETQ. CDR3 size: 16 residues. The variable domain in full, with the rest retrieved from reference TRBV5-1 and TRBJ1-1, is KAGVTQTPRYLIKTRGQQVTLSCSPISGHRSVSWYQQTPGQGLQFLFEYFSETQRNKGNFPGRFSGRQFSNSRSEMNVSTLELGDSALYLCASSSQTEAMNTEAFFGQGTRLTVV.